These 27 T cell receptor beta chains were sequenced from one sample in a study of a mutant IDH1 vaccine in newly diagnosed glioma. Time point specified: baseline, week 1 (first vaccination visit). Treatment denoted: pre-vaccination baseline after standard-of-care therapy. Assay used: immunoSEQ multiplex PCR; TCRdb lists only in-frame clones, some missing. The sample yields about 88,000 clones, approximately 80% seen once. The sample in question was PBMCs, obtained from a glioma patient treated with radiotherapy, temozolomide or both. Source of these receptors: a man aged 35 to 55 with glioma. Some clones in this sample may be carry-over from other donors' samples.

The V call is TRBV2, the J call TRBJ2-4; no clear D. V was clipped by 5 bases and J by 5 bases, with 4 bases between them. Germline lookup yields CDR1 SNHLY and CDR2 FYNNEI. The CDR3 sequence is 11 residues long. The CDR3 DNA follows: TGTGCCAGCAGTACTCAAAACATTCAGTACTTC. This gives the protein CASSTQNIQYF.

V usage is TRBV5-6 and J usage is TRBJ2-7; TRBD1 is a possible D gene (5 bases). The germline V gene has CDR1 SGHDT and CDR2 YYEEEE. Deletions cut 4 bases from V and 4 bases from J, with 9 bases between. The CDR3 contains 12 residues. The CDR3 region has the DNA TGTGCCAGCAGCCCTCAGGGTTACGAGCAGTACTTC. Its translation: CASSPQGYEQYF.

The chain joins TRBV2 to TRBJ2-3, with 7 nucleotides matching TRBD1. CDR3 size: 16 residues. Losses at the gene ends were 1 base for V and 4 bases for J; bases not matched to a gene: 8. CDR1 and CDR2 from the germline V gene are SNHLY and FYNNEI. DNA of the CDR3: TGTGCCAGCAGTGAAGTTGAGACAGGGTGGCCAGATACGCAGTATTTT. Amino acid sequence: CASSEVETGWPDTQYF.

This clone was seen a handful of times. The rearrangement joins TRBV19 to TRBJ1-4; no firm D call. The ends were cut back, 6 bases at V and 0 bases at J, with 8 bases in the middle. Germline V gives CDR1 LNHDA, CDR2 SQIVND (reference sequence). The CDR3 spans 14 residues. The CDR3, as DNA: TGTGCCAGTAGAGAGTCCCCAACTAATGAAAAACTGTTTTTT. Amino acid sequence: CASRESPTNEKLFF.

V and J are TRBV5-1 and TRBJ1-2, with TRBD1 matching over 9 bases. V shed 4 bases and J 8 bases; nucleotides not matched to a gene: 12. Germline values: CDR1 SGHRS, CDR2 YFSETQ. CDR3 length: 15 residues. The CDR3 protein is CASSQPGQGHRGYTF. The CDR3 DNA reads TGCGCCAGCAGCCAACCGGGACAGGGACACCGAGGCTACACCTTC.

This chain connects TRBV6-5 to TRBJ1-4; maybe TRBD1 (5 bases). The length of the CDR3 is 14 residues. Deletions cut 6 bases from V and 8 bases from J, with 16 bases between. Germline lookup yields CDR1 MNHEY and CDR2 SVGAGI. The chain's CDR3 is CASRRDWDREKLFF. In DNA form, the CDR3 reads TGTGCCAGCAGGAGGGACTGGGATAGGGAAAAACTGTTTTTT.

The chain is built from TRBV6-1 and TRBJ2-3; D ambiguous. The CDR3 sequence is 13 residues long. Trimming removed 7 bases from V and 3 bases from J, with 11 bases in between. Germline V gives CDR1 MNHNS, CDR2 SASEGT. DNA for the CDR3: TGTGCCAGCACCAGCTACCTAACAGATACGCAGTATTTT. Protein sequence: CASTSYLTDTQYF.

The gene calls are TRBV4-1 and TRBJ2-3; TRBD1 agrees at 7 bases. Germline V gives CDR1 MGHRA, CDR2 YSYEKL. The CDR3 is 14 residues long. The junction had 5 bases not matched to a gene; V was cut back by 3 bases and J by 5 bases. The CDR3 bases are TGCGCCAGCAGCCATACAGGGGCGGGAGATACGCAGTATTTT. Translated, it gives CASSHTGAGDTQYF.

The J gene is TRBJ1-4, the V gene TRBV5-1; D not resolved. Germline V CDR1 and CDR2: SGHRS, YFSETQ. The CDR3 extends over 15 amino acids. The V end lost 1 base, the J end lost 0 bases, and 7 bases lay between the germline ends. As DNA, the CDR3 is TGCGCCAGCAGCTTGAGAGGCCCAACTAATGAAAAACTGTTTTTT. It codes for CASSLRGPTNEKLFF.

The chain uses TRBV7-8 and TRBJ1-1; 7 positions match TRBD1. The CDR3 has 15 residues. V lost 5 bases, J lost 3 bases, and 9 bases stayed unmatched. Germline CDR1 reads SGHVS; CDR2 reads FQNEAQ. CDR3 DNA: TGTGCCAGCAGCCTCGGGGCAGGGGGAGACACTGAAGCTTTCTTT. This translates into CASSLGAGGDTEAFF.

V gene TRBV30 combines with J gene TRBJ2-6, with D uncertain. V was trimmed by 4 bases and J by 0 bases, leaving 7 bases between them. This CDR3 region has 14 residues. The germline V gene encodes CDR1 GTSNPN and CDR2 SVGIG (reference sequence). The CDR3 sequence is CAWKSASGANVLTF. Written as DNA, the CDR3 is TGTGCCTGGAAATCCGCCTCTGGGGCCAACGTCCTGACTTTC.

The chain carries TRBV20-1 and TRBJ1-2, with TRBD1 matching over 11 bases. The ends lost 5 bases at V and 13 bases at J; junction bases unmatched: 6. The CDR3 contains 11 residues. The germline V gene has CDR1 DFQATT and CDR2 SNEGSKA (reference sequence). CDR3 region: CSAYRDRGSTF. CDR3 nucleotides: TGCAGTGCTTACCGGGACAGGGGGAGCACCTTC.

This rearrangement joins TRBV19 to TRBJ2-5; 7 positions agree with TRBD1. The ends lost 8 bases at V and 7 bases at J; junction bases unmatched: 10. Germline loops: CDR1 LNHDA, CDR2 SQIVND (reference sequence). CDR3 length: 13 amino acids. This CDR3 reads CASGQVGGRTQYF. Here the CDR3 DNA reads TGTGCCAGTGGACAGGTAGGAGGTCGGACCCAGTACTTC.

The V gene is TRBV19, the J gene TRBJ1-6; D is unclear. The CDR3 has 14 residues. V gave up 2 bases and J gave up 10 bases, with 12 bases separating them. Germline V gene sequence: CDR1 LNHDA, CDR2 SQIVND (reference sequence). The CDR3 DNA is TGTGCCAGTAGTATATTCGTCTGGAACTCACCCCTCCACTTT. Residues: CASSIFVWNSPLHF.

CDR3 in amino acids: CASSSGRRGAFF. The CDR3 DNA sequence: TGTGCCAGCAGCTCGGGCCGGCGGGGGGCTTTCTTT. This sequence joins TRBV13 and TRBJ1-1; possibly TRBD1 for D (5 bases). Per the germline V gene, CDR1 is PRHDT and CDR2 is FYEKMQ (reference sequence). The CDR3 length is 12 residues. V was cut by 4 bases and J by 11 bases, with 14 bases left in between.

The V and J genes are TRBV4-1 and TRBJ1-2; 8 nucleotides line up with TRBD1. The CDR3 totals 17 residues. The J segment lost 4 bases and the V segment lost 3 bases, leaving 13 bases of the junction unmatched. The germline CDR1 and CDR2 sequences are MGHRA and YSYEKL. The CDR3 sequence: CASSQALGAGGLYGYTF. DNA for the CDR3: TGCGCCAGCAGCCAGGCCTTAGGGGCAGGGGGCCTCTATGGCTACACCTTC.

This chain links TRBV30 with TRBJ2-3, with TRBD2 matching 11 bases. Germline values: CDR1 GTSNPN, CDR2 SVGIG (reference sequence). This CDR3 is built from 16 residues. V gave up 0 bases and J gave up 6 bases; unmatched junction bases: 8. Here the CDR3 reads CAWSVELAGGGDTQYF. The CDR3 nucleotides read TGTGCCTGGAGTGTCGAGCTAGCGGGGGGTGGGGATACGCAGTATTTT.

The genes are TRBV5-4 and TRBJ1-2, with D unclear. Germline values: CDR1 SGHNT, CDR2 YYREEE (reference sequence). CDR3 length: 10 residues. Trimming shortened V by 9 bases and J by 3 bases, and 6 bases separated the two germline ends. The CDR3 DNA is TGTGCCACCGGGGACTATGGCTACACCTTC. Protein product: CATGDYGYTF.

CDR3 loop: CASSLGGANYGYTF. The CDR3 nucleotides are TGTGCCAGCAGCTTGGGGGGAGCTAACTATGGCTACACCTTC. The chain links TRBV5-4 to TRBJ1-2; no clear D gene. V was shortened by 0 bases and J by 0 bases, with 6 bases between the two germline ends. The germline V gene has CDR1 SGHNT and CDR2 YYREEE (reference sequence). The CDR3 extends over 14 amino acids.

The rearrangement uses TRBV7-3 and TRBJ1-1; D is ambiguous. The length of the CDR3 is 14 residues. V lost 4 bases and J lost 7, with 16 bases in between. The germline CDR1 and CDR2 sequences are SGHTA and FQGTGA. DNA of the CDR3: TGTGCCAGCAGCTACACAGCGTCAATGGGTGAAGCTTTCTTT. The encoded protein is CASSYTASMGEAFF.

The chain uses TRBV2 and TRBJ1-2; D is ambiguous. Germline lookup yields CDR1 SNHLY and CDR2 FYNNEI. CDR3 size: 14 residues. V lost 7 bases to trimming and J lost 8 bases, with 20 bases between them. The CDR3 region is CASTPGGSPIGYTF. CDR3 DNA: TGTGCCAGCACTCCTGGCGGTTCGCCCATAGGCTACACCTTC.

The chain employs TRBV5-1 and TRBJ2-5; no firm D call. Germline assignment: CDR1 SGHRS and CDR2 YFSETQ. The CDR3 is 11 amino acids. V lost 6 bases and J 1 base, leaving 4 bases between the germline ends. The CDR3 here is CASTGQETQYF. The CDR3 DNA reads TGCGCCAGCACAGGCCAAGAGACCCAGTACTTC.

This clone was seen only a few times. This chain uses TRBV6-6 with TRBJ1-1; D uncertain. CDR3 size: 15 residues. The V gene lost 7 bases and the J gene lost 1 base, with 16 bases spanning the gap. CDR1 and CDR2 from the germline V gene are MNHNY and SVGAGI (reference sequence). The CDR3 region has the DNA TGTGCCAGCACCCCCTCGTGGACGGAGAACACTGAAGCTTTCTTT. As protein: CASTPSWTENTEAFF.

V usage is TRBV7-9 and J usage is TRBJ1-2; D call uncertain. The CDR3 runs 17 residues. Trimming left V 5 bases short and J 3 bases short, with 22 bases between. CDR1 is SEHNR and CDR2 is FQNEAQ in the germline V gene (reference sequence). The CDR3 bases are TGTGCCAGCAGCCGATTGGATATCTGGAAGAATCACTATGGCTACACCTTC. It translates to CASSRLDIWKNHYGYTF.

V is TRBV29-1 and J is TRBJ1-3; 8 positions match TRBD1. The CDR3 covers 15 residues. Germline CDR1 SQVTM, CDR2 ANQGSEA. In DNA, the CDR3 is TGCACCCCCGGATCAGGGGGCGCGGGCGGAAACACCATATATTTT. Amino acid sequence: CTPGSGGAGGNTIYF.

The CDR3 DNA reads as TGCGCCAGCAGCCCACAGGGAGGCTTAGGTCAGCCCCAGCATTTT. Protein: CASSPQGGLGQPQHF. V and J are TRBV5-1 and TRBJ1-5; possibly TRBD1 for D (6 bases). Germline V lookup: CDR1 SGHRS, CDR2 YFSETQ. CDR3 length equals 15 residues. Trimming removed 4 bases from V and 6 bases from J, with 17 bases in between.

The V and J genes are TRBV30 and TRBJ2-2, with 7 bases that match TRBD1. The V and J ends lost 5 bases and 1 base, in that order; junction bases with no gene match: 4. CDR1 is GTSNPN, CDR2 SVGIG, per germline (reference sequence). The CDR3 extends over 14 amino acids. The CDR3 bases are TGTGCCTGGGCAGGGGGTTTGAACACCGGGGAGCTGTTTTTT. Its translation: CAWAGGLNTGELFF.